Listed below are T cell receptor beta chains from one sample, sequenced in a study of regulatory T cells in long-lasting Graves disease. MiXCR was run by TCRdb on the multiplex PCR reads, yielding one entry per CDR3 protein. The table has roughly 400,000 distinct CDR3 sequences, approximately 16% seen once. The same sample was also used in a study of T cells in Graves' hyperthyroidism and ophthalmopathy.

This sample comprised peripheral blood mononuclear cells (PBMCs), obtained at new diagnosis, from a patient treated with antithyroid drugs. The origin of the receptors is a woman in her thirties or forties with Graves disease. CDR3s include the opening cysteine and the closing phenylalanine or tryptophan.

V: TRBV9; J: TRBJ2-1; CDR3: CASSVGDYSYNEQFF
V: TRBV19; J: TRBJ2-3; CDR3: CASSTTPARRTDTQYF
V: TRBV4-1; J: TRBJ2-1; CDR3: CASSQGAGTSPYNEQFF
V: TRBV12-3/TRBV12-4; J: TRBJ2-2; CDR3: CASSLVFLRTSLAGGVPRELFF
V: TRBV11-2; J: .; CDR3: CASSLVTGGDYEQYF
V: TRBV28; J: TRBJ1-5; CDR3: CASRPQGGFNQPQHF
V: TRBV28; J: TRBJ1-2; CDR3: CASSPVDHYGYTF
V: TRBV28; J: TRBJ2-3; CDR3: CASSFEGSNSTDTQYF
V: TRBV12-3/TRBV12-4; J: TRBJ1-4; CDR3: CASSFSTTATNEKLFF
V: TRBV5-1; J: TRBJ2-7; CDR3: CASSPSGLEVYEQYF
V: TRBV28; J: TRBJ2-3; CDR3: CASSLRGRGTDTQYF
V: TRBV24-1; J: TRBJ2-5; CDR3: CATSKEGKETQYF
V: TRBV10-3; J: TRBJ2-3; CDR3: CAIAGGTDTQYF
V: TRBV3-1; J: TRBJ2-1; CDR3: CASSQAGLAKLNEQFF
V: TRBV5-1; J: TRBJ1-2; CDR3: CASSLGRGMKVNPYGYTF
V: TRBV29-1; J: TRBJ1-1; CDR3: CSVCFRGGEAFF
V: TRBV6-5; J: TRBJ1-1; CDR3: CASSYGVPAEVAFF
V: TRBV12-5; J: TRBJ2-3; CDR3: CASAPGDSYTDTQYF
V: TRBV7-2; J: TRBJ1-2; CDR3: CASSLGLRQGAWDGGYTF
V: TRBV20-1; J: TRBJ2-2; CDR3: CSARVTNTGELFF
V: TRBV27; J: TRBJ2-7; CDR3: CASTGTSSYEQYF
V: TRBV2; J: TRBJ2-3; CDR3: CASRASGSLADTQYF
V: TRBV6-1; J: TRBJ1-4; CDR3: CASRHGTGDEKLFF
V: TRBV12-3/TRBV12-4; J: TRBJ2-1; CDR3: CASSFSGSVAEQFF
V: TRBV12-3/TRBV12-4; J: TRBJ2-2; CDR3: CASRPTSGSNTGELFF
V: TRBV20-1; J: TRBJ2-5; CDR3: CSAARSTGSQETQYF
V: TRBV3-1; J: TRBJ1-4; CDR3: CASSQTGSGEKLFF
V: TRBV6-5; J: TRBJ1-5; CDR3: CASSYSARDRYNQPQHF
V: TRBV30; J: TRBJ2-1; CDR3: CAWSAGAQQFF
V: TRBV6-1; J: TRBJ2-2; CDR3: CASSQSGRITGELFF
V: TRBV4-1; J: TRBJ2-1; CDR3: CASSPLLAGGYNEQFF
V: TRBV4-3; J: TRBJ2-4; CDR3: CASSQGAPQLAKNIQYF
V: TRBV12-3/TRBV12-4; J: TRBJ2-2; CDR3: CASSLARLLTGELFF
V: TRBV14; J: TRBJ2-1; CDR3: CASSQLKAGNFYNEQFF
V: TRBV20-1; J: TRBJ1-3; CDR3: CSTLSGISGNTIYF
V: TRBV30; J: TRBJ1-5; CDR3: CAWSMTGNQPQHF
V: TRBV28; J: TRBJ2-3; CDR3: CASSSTSGSMHTQYF
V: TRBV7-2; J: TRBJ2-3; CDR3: CASNLRQGRTDTQYF
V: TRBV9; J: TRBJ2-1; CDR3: CASSALAGGNNEQFF
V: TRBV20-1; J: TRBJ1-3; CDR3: CSAGGAGNTIYF
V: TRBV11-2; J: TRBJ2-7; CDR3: CASSLGTSGTYEQYF
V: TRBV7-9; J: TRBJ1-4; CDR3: CASSVDSNEKLFF
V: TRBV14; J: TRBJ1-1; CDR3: CASSAQQIMNTEAFF
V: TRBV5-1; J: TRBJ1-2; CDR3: CASSRTASGYTF
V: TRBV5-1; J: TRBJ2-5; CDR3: CASLGEGETQYF
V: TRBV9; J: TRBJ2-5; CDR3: CASSVETGALETQYF
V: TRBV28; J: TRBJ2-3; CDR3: CASSLGLAGEGDTQYF
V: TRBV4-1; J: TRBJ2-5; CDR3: CASSQNSGLVETQYF
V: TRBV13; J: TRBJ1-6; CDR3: CASSPRGTGAENSPLHF
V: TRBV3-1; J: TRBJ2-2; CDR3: CASTPSGSGELFF